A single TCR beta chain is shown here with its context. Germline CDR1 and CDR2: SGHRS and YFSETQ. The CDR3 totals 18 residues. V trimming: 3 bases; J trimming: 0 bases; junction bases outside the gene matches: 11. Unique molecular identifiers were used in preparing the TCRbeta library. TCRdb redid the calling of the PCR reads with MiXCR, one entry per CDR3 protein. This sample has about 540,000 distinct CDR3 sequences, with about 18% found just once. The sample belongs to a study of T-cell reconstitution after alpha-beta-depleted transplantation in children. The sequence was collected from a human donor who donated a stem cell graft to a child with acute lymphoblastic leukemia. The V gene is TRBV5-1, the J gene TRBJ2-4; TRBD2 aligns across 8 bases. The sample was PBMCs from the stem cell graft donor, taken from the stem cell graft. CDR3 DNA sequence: TGCGCCAGCAGCTATAGCGGGACGTCCGCCCGAGCCAAAAACATTCAGTACTTC. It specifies CASSYSGTSARAKNIQYF.